This passage covers 18 T cell receptor beta chains from one sample sequenced in a study of shared clonotypes between healthy human individuals. Only in-frame clones appear in the TCRdb table, and some are missing; sequencing was by immunoSEQ multiplex PCR. The sample shows under 600,000 clones, 70% to 80% of them seen only once. Sample: PBMCs. Receptor source: a woman between 40 and 55 years old in good health. Some clones in this sample may be carry-over from other donors' samples.

This rearrangement joins TRBV5-1 to TRBJ2-3; 11 bases map to TRBD2. Germline trimming cut 7 bases from V and 2 bases from J; bases unmatched to any gene: 3. The CDR3 extends over 14 amino acids. CDR1 is SGHRS, CDR2 YFSETQ, per germline. The DNA for the CDR3 is TGCGCCAGCCATAGCGGGAGGGCCACAGATACGCAGTATTTT. Translated: CASHSGRATDTQYF.

On this clone: A much larger clone differs from this one at a single base, so this may be a read error. The chain recombines TRBV29-1 with TRBJ1-2, with 9 bases aligning to TRBD1. The CDR3 runs 13 residues. The germline V gene has CDR1 SQVTM and CDR2 ANQGSEA. The CDR3 loop reads CTTGTGLGYGYTF. The CDR3 DNA sequence: TGCACTACGGGGACAGGGTTGGGCTATGGCTACACCTTC.

J is TRBJ2-1 and V is TRBV19; possibly TRBD2 for D (6 bases). Germline V gene sequence: CDR1 LNHDA, CDR2 SQIVND (reference sequence). Trimming removed 3 bases from V and 4 bases from J, with 10 bases in between. The CDR3 spans 14 residues. The CDR3: CASSILASYNEQFF. CDR3 nucleotides: TGTGCCAGTAGTATTCTAGCGTCATACAATGAGCAGTTCTTC.

This chain connects TRBV11-3 to TRBJ2-5, with 7 positions matching TRBD1. The V segment lost 1 base and the J segment 2 bases; nucleotides outside the gene matches: 4. CDR1 and CDR2 (germline): SGHNT, YENEEA. The CDR3 contains 15 residues. The CDR3 bases are TGTGCCAGCAGCTTAGGGACAGGTCCTCAAGAGACCCAGTACTTC. It is translated as CASSLGTGPQETQYF.

The DNA of the CDR3 is TGTGCCAGCAGCCTCGACGTGACGGGCTACTCTGGAAACACCATATATTTT. Translating it yields CASSLDVTGYSGNTIYF. The V and J genes are TRBV7-9 and TRBJ1-3; D unclear. Trimming removed 5 bases at V and 0 bases at J, with 17 bases between. The CDR3 length is 17 residues. CDR1 is SEHNR and CDR2 is FQNEAQ in the germline V gene (reference sequence).

The sample holds a few counts of this clone. This chain joins TRBV6-5 and TRBJ1-1; possible D gene TRBD1, 5 bases. With 6 bases removed from V and 4 bases from J, the gap between germline ends came to 12 bases. The CDR3 runs to 13 residues. Germline V gene lookup returns CDR1 MNHEY and CDR2 SVGAGI. The CDR3 bases are TGTGCCAGCAGCTACAGAGGGGTCACTGAAGCTTTCTTT. Protein: CASSYRGVTEAFF.

V is TRBV7-8 and J is TRBJ2-1, with 10 bases aligning to TRBD2. The CDR3 sequence is 15 residues long. Germline trimming cut 6 bases from V and 7 bases from J; bases unmatched to any gene: 9. The germline V gene has CDR1 SGHVS and CDR2 FQNEAQ. As DNA, the CDR3 is TGTGCCAGCAGGGCGGCTAGCGGGGGATGGAATGAGCAGTTCTTC. Protein sequence: CASRAASGGWNEQFF.

The V call is TRBV10-3, the J call TRBJ1-1; tentative D call: TRBD1 (6 bases). Trimming took off 7 bases at V and 7 bases at J, with 16 bases between the two ends. The germline V gene encodes CDR1 ENHRY and CDR2 SYGVKD. The CDR3 has 13 amino acids. CDR3 bases: TGTGCCATCAAAGTACAGGGTTCTGGTGAAGCTTTCTTT. Encoded protein: CAIKVQGSGEAFF.

The chain uses TRBV29-1 and TRBJ1-1; the match to TRBD1 covers 8 bases. The CDR3 loop spans 13 amino acids. Germline V lookup: CDR1 SQVTM, CDR2 ANQGSEA. Unmatched junction bases numbered 4, after V lost 6 bases and J lost 1 base. The CDR3 is CSVPRGRNTEAFF. CDR3 nucleotide sequence: TGCAGCGTACCCAGGGGGCGGAACACTGAAGCTTTCTTT.

The chain uses TRBV2 and TRBJ2-1; tentative D call: TRBD2 (5 bases). Trimming took 4 bases from V and 0 from J, leaving 10 bases between them. The germline V gene encodes CDR1 SNHLY and CDR2 FYNNEI. This CDR3 region has 15 residues. Here the CDR3 DNA reads TGTGCCAGCAGTGCGGGATTCAGCTCCTACAATGAGCAGTTCTTC. Translated, it gives CASSAGFSSYNEQFF.

Concerning this clone itself: A far bigger clonotype differs at one base, so this is likely a read error. J is TRBJ1-1 and V is TRBV13; TRBD1 is a possible D gene (5 bases). V lost 4 bases and J lost 5, with 20 bases in between. The CDR3 extends over 16 amino acids. The germline V gene encodes CDR1 PRHDT and CDR2 FYEKMQ (reference sequence). The CDR3 here is CASSSGLRNGGTEAFF. CDR3 DNA sequence: TGTGCCAGCAGCTCGGGCCTTCGTAACGGGGGGACTGAAGCTTTCTTT.

The gene calls are TRBV6-1 and TRBJ1-2; 10 bases map to TRBD1. Germline-derived CDR1 and CDR2 are MNHNS and SASEGT. V gave up 4 bases and J gave up 11 bases; unmatched junction bases: 10. The CDR3 contains 14 residues. DNA of the CDR3: TGTGCCAGCAGTGTTACCGGGACAGGGGACACATACACCTTC. Translating it yields CASSVTGTGDTYTF.

The gene calls are TRBV5-1 and TRBJ2-3; TRBD2 agrees at 12 bases. The length of the CDR3 is 17 residues. Germline lookup yields CDR1 SGHRS and CDR2 YFSETQ. J was trimmed by 0 bases and V by 4 bases; bases with no gene match: 6. The CDR3 loop reads CASSGLAGFTSTDTQYF. The DNA for the CDR3 is TGCGCCAGCAGCGGACTAGCGGGATTCACTAGCACAGATACGCAGTATTTT.

V gene TRBV11-1 combines with J gene TRBJ2-7, with 7 bases identical to TRBD1. V shed 5 bases, J shed 4 bases, and the junction held 5 bases outside the gene matches. Germline CDR1 and CDR2: SGHAT and FQDESV (reference sequence). The CDR3 has 13 amino acids. In nucleotides, the CDR3 is TGTGCCAGCAGCATAGAACAGGGGTACGAGCAGTACTTC. This translates into CASSIEQGYEQYF.

CDR3 region: CASSIRRGFEQFF. CDR3 nucleotide sequence: TGTGCCAGTAGTATCCGGAGGGGGTTTGAGCAGTTCTTC. The chain employs TRBV19 and TRBJ2-1, with D tentatively TRBD1 or TRBD2 (6 bases each). The CDR3 is 13 amino acids. The germline V and J ends were trimmed by 3 bases and 9 bases, with 12 bases remaining between them. CDR1 is LNHDA, CDR2 SQIVND, per germline (reference sequence).

J is TRBJ2-2 and V is TRBV10-1; TRBD1 is a possible D gene (7 bases). The V gene lost 8 bases and the J gene lost 6 bases, with 13 bases spanning the gap. CDR1 is WNHNN, CDR2 SYGVQD, per germline (reference sequence). The CDR3 runs to 13 residues. For the CDR3, the DNA is TGCGCCAGCCGGAGGGGGCCGGCCGGGGAGCTGTTTTTT. It specifies CASRRGPAGELFF.

There are a few counts of this clone. The rearrangement uses TRBV7-9 and TRBJ2-1; weak D call: TRBD2 (5 bases). Germline CDR1 SEHNR, CDR2 FQNEAQ (reference sequence). The CDR3 is made up of 15 amino acids. The ends were cut back, 5 bases at V and 6 bases at J, with 17 bases in the middle. The CDR3 sequence is CASSQVHKGLNEQFF. The CDR3 DNA reads as TGTGCCAGCAGCCAAGTCCACAAAGGACTCAATGAGCAGTTCTTC. Full variable domain (rest looked up from reference TRBV7-9 and TRBJ2-1): DTGVSQNPRHKITKRGQNVTFRCDPISEHNRLYWYRQTLGQGPEFLTYFQNEAQLEKSRLLSDRFSAERPKGSFSTLEIQRTEQGDSAMYLCASSQVHKGLNEQFFGPGTRLTVL.

The chain is built from TRBV7-2 and TRBJ1-1; tentatively, D is TRBD1 (5 bases). Trimming shortened V by 6 bases and J by 1 base, and 12 bases separated the two germline ends. In germline, CDR1 is SGHTA, CDR2 FQGNSA. The CDR3 is made up of 14 amino acids. In nucleotides, the CDR3 is TGTGCCAGCAGTTTAACTAGGGGGAACACTGAAGCTTTCTTT. Encoded protein: CASSLTRGNTEAFF.